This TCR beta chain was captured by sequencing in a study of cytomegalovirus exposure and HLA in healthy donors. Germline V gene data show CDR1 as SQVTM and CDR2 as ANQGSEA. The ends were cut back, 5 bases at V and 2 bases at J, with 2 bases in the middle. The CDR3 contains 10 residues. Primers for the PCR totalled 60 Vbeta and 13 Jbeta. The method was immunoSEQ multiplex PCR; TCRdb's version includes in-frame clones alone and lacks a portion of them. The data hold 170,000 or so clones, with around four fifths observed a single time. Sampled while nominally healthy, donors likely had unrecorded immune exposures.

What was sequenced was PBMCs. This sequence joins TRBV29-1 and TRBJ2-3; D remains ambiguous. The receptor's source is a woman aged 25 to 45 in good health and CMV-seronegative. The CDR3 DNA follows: TGCAGCGTTTACACAGATACGCAGTATTTT. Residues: CSVYTDTQYF.